These T cell receptor beta chains were read from a single sample in a study of OX40 agonist ivuxolimab in advanced cancers. The method was immunoSEQ multiplex PCR; TCRdb's version includes in-frame clones alone and lacks a portion of them. Of tens of thousands of clones listed, around 85% are singletons. The sample was CD4+ or CD8+ T cells sorted from blood, taken in a trial of the OX40 agonist ivuxolimab. The receptors were gathered from an adult with an advanced solid tumor such as melanoma, head and neck, liver or kidney cancer. Both conserved end residues are part of each CDR3. A D gene is named only where the DNA matches it firmly. Clone size is shown for a subset of rows, as once, few, many or a class of expanded clone.

V,J,size,D,DNA,CDR3
TRBV5-5,TRBJ2-2,NA,NA,TGTGCCAGCACAGGGGCGAACACCGGGGAGCTGTTTTTT,CASTGANTGELFF
TRBV19,TRBJ2-1,NA,TRBD2,TGTGCCAGTAGTGGGCTAGCGGCGTACAATGAGCAGTTCTTC,CASSGLAAYNEQFF
TRBV5-1,TRBJ2-7,once,TRBD1,TGCGCCAGCAGCTCAAGGGGGCCCCGTTCTTACGAGCAGTACTTC,CASSSRGPRSYEQYF
TRBV12-5,TRBJ2-7,NA,TRBD2,TGTGCTAGTGGCTCTATAGCGGGCCCCTCCTACGAGCAGTACTTC,CASGSIAGPSYEQYF
TRBV18,TRBJ2-7,NA,NA,TGTGCCAGCTCACCCAACCACGAGCAGTACTTC,CASSPNHEQYF
TRBV21-1,TRBJ1-2,NA,NA,TGTGCCAGCAGCGAAAAGGGCCTTACAGGCGAAACTCCCTATGGCTACACCTTC,CASSEKGLTGETPYGYTF
TRBV7-9,TRBJ1-1,few,NA,TGTGCCAGCAGCCACGACGGCACTGAAGCTTTCTTT,CASSHDGTEAFF
TRBV14,TRBJ2-5,NA,TRBD2,TGTGCCAGCAGCCAATTACTAGGACTAGCGGGCTGGGAGACCCAGTACTTC,CASSQLLGLAGWETQYF
TRBV11-2,TRBJ2-1,NA,TRBD1,TGTGCCAGCAGCTATAGGGACAGGGGGGAGCAGTTCTTC,CASSYRDRGEQFF
TRBV18,TRBJ1-3,NA,TRBD1,TGTGCCACGGCCGGGACAGGGATCTCCACCATATATTTT,CATAGTGISTIYF
TRBV7-8,TRBJ2-1,NA,NA,TGTGCCAGCAGCTTAGAATCCTGGAATGAGCAGTTCTTC,CASSLESWNEQFF
TRBV5-1,TRBJ2-2,few,NA,TGCGCCAGCAGCTTGAGGTGGCGGAACACCGGGGAGCTGTTTTTT,CASSLRWRNTGELFF
TRBV7-6,TRBJ1-1,NA,NA,TGTGCCAGCAGCTTAGAGGCAGGGGCGAACACTGAAGCTTTCTTT,CASSLEAGANTEAFF
TRBV28,TRBJ2-7,NA,TRBD2,TGTGCCAGCAGACCGCGGACTAGCGGCTCCTACGAGCAGTACTTC,CASRPRTSGSYEQYF